The 16 T cell receptor beta chains given below trace back to one sample, sequenced in a study of T cell responses to AZD1222 COVID-19 vaccine. The table came from immunoSEQ multiplex PCR; TCRdb's copy has only in-frame clones and leaves some out. The sample carries roughly 120,000 clones, nearly 90% recorded once. Sequenced material: peripheral blood, taken on day 0 of MenACWY control vaccination. The receptors were gathered from an adult in good health.

This chain links TRBV28 with TRBJ1-2; D is undetermined. The CDR3 loop spans 12 amino acids. Germline lookup yields CDR1 MDHEN and CDR2 SYDVKM. The V end was cut by 7 bases, the J end by 4 bases, with 10 bases between. CDR3 nucleotides: TGTGCCAGCATTTCGGGGAGCTATGGCTACACCTTC. It yields the protein CASISGSYGYTF.

This clone was seen only a few times. J is TRBJ1-1 and V is TRBV7-2; D remains unclear. The V gene lost 1 base and the J gene lost 3 bases, with 6 bases spanning the gap. Germline CDR1 reads SGHTA; CDR2 reads FQGNSA. CDR3 length: 13 residues. The DNA for the CDR3 is TGTGCCAGCAGCTTAGTCCAGTACACTGAAGCTTTCTTT. Protein: CASSLVQYTEAFF.

This rearrangement joins TRBV6-5 to TRBJ2-5; D is ambiguous. The CDR3 runs to 13 residues. With 3 bases removed from V and 1 base from J, the gap between germline ends came to 6 bases. Germline assignment: CDR1 MNHEY and CDR2 SVGAGI. For the CDR3, the DNA is TGTGCCAGCAGTTATTTGTTCCAAGAGACCCAGTACTTC. This encodes CASSYLFQETQYF.

The V and J genes are TRBV6-5 and TRBJ1-5; 10 positions match TRBD1. CDR1 is MNHEY and CDR2 is SVGAGI in the germline V gene. The length of the CDR3 is 16 residues. Trimming removed 2 bases from V and 5 bases from J; junction bases left unmatched: 6. CDR3: CASSYGGQGSDQPQHF. The CDR3 bases are TGTGCCAGCAGTTACGGGGGACAGGGGTCGGATCAGCCCCAGCATTTT.

This clone was counted once. The chain uses TRBV6-2 or TRBV6-3 and TRBJ2-1; 7 bases are a match to TRBD1. Germline V gene data show CDR1 as MNHEY and CDR2 as SVGEGT. Losses at the gene ends were 4 bases for V and 13 bases for J; bases not matched to a gene: 10. The CDR3 consists of 13 residues. The CDR3 DNA reads TGTGCCAGCAGTTCAACATCAGGGGGACACCAGTTCTTC. Amino acids: CASSSTSGGHQFF.

This sequence joins TRBV2 and TRBJ1-5, with D unclear. CDR1 SNHLY and CDR2 FYNNEI come from the germline V gene. V lost 3 bases, J lost 1 base, and 7 bases lay in between. CDR3 length: 14 residues. The CDR3 DNA reads TGTGCCAGCAGTGAGGAGAGAAGCAATCAGCCCCAGCATTTT. As protein: CASSEERSNQPQHF.

This clone has just one count. The chain couples TRBV2 to TRBJ1-2; 8 bases match TRBD1. Germline CDR1 SNHLY, CDR2 FYNNEI. V was pared by 10 bases and J by 0 bases, with 10 bases of the junction left unmatched. The CDR3 loop spans 15 amino acids. The chain's CDR3 is CANFPPTGANYGYTF. CDR3 nucleotides: TGTGCCAACTTCCCGCCGACAGGGGCTAACTATGGCTACACCTTC.

V and J are TRBV27 and TRBJ1-1; no clear D gene. Germline CDR1 reads MNHEY; CDR2 reads SMNVEV (reference sequence). CDR3 length: 13 residues. Deletions cut 4 bases from V and 2 bases from J, with 8 bases between. The CDR3 here is CASSSLENTEAFF. CDR3 DNA: TGTGCCAGCAGTTCGCTTGAAAACACTGAAGCTTTCTTT.

The V and J genes are TRBV21-1 and TRBJ1-5. TRBV21-1 constitutes a pseudogene. The CDR3 loop spans 15 amino acids. CDR3 sequence: CRLKPSRLSNQPQHF. The CDR3 bases are TGCAGACTAAAGCCCTCCCGGCTTAGCAATCAGCCCCAGCATTTT.

The chain uses TRBV27 and TRBJ1-4, with 8 bases aligning to TRBD1. V was pared by 5 bases and J by 8 bases, with 7 bases of the junction left unmatched. This CDR3 is 14 amino acids long. The germline gives CDR1 MNHEY, CDR2 SMNVEV (reference sequence). CDR3 sequence: CASSPRTGREKLFF. CDR3 nucleotide sequence: TGTGCCAGCAGTCCAAGGACAGGGCGGGAAAAACTGTTTTTT.

The V and J genes are TRBV7-9 and TRBJ1-6; D is unclear. Germline V gene sequence: CDR1 SEHNR, CDR2 FQNEAQ (reference sequence). Trimming removed 1 base from V and 14 bases from J, with 9 bases in between. The CDR3 is 12 residues long. In nucleotides, the CDR3 is TGTGCCAGCAGCTTAGTAGCTACTTCCCTCCACTTT. Residues: CASSLVATSLHF.

The chain carries TRBV6-2 or TRBV6-3 and TRBJ1-5; the D gene is possibly TRBD1 (6 bases). Germline CDR1 and CDR2: MNHEY and SVGEGT. The CDR3 loop spans 14 amino acids. V was trimmed by 4 bases and J by 1 base, leaving 8 bases between them. The CDR3 loop is CASSLQGSNQPQHF. CDR3 nucleotides: TGTGCCAGCAGTTTACAGGGAAGCAATCAGCCCCAGCATTTT.

J is TRBJ2-5 and V is TRBV2; no clear D. The CDR3 runs 13 residues. V lost 4 bases to trimming and J lost 5 bases, with 11 bases between them. The V gene's germline CDR1 is SNHLY and CDR2 FYNNEI. CDR3 in DNA: TGTGCCAGCAGTGTTTTGAATAGGGAGACCCAGTACTTC. It encodes CASSVLNRETQYF.

This chain uses TRBV5-6 with TRBJ2-5; 7 bases match TRBD1. The CDR3 loop spans 16 amino acids. Germline V gene sequence: CDR1 SGHDT, CDR2 YYEEEE. Losses at the gene ends were 0 bases for V and 5 bases for J; bases not matched to a gene: 10. CDR3 in amino acids: CASSLARQGFWETQYF. The CDR3 bases are TGTGCCAGCAGCTTGGCCCGACAGGGCTTTTGGGAGACCCAGTACTTC.

This clone was seen repeatedly, ten times or more. This rearrangement joins TRBV7-7 to TRBJ2-5, with 13 bases that match TRBD2. Germline-derived CDR1 and CDR2 are SSHAT and FNYEAQ (reference sequence). Unmatched junction bases numbered 7, after V lost 5 bases and J lost 1 base. The length of the CDR3 is 17 residues. CDR3 nucleotides: TGTGCCAGCAGCCTAAGGACTAGCGGGGGTTCCCAAGAGACCCAGTACTTC. Translation: CASSLRTSGGSQETQYF.

The chain is built from TRBV6-5 and TRBJ2-1; D not certain. V lost 5 bases and J 2 bases, leaving 13 bases between the germline ends. CDR3 length: 15 residues. The V gene's germline CDR1 is MNHEY and CDR2 SVGAGI. DNA for the CDR3: TGTGCCAGCAGTCCCTTGGTACCCACCTACAATGAGCAGTTCTTC. Encoded protein: CASSPLVPTYNEQFF.